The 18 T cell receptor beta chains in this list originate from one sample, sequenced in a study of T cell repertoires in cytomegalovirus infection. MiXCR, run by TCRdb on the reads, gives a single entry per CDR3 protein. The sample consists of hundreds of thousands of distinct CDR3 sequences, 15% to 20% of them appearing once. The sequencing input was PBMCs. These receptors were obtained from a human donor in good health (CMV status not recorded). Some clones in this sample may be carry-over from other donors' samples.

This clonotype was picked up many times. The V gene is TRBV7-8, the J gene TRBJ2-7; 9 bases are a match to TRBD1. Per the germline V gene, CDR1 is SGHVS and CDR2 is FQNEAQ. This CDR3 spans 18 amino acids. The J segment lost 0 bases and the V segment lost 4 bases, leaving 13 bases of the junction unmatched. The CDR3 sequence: CASSSNRDRVSHSYEQYF. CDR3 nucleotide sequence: TGTGCCAGCAGCTCGAACCGGGACAGGGTGAGCCACTCCTACGAGCAGTACTTC.

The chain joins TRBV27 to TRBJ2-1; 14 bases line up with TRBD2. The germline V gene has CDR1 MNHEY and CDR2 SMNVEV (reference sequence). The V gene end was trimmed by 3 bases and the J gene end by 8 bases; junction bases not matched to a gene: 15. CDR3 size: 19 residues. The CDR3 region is CASSLVVTSGGASHHEQFF. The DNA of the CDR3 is TGTGCCAGCAGTTTGGTGGTGACTAGCGGGGGGGCATCCCATCATGAGCAGTTCTTC.

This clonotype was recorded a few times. In nucleotides, the CDR3 is TGTGCCAGCAGCTTAGATTGGGCAGGGTTGAGGGGTGAGCAGTTCTTC. Translated, it gives CASSLDWAGLRGEQFF. The chain links TRBV11-2 to TRBJ2-1; tentatively, D is TRBD1 or TRBD2 (5 bases each). CDR1 and CDR2 from the germline V gene are SGHAT and FQNNGV. This CDR3 has 16 amino acids. The V end lost 0 bases, the J end lost 9 bases, and 18 bases lay between the germline ends. Supplemented by reference TRBV11-2 and TRBJ2-1, the full variable domain reads EAGVAQSPRYKIIEKRQSVAFWCNPISGHATLYWYQQILGQGPKLLIQFQNNGVVDDSQLPKDRFSAERLKGVDSTLKIQPAKLEDSAVYLCASSLDWAGLRGEQFFGPGTRLTVL.

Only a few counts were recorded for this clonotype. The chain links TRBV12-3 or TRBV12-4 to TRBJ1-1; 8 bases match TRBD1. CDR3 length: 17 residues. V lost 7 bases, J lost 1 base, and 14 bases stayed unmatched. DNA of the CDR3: TGTGCCAGCACCGACAAGAGCAGGGGGCCAAGGAACACTGAAGCTTTCTTT. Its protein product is CASTDKSRGPRNTEAFF.

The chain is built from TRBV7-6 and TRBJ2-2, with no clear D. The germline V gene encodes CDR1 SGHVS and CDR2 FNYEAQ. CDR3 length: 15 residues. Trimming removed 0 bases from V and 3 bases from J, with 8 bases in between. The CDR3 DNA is TGTGCCAGCAGCTTAGCATCCAGCTACACCGGGGAGCTGTTTTTT. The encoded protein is CASSLASSYTGELFF.

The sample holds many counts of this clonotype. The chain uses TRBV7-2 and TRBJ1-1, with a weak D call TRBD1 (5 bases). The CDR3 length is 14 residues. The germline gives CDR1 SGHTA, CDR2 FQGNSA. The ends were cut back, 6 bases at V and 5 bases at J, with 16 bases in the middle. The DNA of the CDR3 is TGTGCCAGCAGTTATTTCCAGGGTCGGACTGAAGCTTTCTTT. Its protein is CASSYFQGRTEAFF.

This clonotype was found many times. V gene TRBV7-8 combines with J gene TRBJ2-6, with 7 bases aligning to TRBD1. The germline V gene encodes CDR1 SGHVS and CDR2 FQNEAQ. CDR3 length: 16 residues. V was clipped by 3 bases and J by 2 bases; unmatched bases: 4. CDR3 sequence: CASSLRTGAGANVLTF. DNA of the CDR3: TGTGCCAGCAGCTTGCGGACAGGTGCTGGGGCCAACGTCCTGACTTTC. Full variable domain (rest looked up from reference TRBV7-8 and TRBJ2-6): GAGVSQSPRYKVAKRGQDVALRCDPISGHVSLFWYQQALGQGPEFLTYFQNEAQLDKSGLPSDRFFAERPEGSVSTLKIQRTQQEDSAVYLCASSLRTGAGANVLTFGAGSRLTVL.

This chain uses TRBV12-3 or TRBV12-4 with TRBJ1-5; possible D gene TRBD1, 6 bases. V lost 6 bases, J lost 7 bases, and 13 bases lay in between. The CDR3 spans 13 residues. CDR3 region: CASSWGADQPQHF. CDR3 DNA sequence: TGTGCCAGCAGCTGGGGGGCTGACCAGCCCCAGCATTTT.

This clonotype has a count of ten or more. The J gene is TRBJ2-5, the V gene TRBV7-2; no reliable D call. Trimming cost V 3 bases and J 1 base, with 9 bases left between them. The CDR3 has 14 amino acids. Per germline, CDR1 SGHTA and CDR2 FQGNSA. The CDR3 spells CASSLSVSQETQYF. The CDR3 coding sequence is TGTGCCAGCAGCTTGTCGGTATCCCAAGAGACCCAGTACTTC.

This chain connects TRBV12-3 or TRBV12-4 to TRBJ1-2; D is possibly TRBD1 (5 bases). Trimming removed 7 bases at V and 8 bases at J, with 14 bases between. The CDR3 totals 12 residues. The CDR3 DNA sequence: TGTGCCAGCACTCGGGACGGTGAAGGCTACACCTTC. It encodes CASTRDGEGYTF.

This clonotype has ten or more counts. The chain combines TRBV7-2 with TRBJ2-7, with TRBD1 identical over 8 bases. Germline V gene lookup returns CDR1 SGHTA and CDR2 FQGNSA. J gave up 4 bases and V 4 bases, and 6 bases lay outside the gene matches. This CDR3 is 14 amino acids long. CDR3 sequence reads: CASSYGQGRYEQYF. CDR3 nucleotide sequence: TGTGCCAGCAGCTACGGACAGGGACGGTACGAGCAGTACTTC.

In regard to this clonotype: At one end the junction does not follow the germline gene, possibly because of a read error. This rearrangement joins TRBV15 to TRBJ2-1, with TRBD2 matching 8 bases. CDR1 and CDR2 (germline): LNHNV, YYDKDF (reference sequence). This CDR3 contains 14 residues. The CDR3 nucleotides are TGTGTCACCAGCGGATCGGGGGGGGGCGATGAGCAGTTCTTC. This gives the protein CVTSGSGGGDEQFF.

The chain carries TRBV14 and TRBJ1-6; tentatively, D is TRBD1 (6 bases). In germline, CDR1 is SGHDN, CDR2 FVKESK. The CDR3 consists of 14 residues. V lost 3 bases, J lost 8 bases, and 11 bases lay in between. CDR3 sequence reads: CASSHDRSDSPLHF. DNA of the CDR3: TGTGCCAGCAGCCACGACAGGTCGGATTCACCCCTCCACTTT.

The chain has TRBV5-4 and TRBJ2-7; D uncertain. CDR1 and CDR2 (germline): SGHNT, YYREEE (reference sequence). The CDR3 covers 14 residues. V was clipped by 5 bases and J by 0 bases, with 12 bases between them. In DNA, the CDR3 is TGTGCCAGCAGTCGCACATCTAGCTCCTACGAGCAGTACTTC. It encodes CASSRTSSSYEQYF.

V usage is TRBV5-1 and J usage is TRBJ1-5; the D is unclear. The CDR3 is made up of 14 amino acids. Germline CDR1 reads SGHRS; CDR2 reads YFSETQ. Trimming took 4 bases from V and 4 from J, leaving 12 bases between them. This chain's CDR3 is CASSPAPGNQPQHF. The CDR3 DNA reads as TGCGCCAGCAGCCCAGCCCCGGGAAATCAGCCCCAGCATTTT.

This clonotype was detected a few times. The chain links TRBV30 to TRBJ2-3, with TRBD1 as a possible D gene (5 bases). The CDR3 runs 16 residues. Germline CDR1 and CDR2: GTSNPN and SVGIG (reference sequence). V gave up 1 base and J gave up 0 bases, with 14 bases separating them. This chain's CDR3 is CAWSESDRTSTDTQYF. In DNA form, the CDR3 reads TGTGCCTGGAGTGAGTCCGACAGAACTAGCACAGATACGCAGTATTTT.

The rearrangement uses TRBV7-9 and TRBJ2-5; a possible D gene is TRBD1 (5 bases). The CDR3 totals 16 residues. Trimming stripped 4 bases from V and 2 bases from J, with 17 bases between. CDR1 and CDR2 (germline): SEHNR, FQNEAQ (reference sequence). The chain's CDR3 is CASSSGRPSWQETQYF. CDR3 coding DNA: TGTGCCAGCAGCTCAGGGCGCCCGAGTTGGCAAGAGACCCAGTACTTC.

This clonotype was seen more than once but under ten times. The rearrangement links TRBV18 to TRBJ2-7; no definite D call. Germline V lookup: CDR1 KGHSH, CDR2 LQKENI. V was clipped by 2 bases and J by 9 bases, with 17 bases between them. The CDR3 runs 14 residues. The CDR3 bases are TGTGCCAGCTCACCAATGCCCCAGCCCGGAGCGCAGTACTTC. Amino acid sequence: CASSPMPQPGAQYF.